The next 12 T cell receptor beta chains were all read from a single sample in a study of shared clonotypes between healthy human individuals. The protocol was immunoSEQ multiplex PCR, while the TCRdb copy is restricted to in-frame clones and leaves out a portion. Of about 2 million clones detected, 90% to 95% appear once; the ten largest clones hold roughly 0.13%. Material: naive CD4+ T cells sorted from blood. The subset denotes: CD45RA+ positively selected. These receptor sequences come from a man between 18 and 29 years old in good health.

The V gene is TRBV6-1, the J gene TRBJ2-3; tentative D call: TRBD2 (6 bases). The germline CDR1 and CDR2 sequences are MNHNS and SASEGT. The CDR3 runs to 16 residues. Deletions cut 4 bases from V and 8 bases from J, with 22 bases between. The CDR3 sequence is CASSAAPGLGSFTQYF. The CDR3 region has the DNA TGTGCCAGCAGTGCCGCACCGGGACTTGGGTCCTTTACGCAGTATTTT.

The CDR3 is CASSLTRDGNQPQHF. The DNA of the CDR3 is TGTGCCAGCAGCCTCACCAGGGATGGCAATCAGCCCCAGCATTTT. The genes are TRBV7-2 and TRBJ1-5; D might be TRBD1 (5 bases). This CDR3 contains 15 residues. Trimming cost V 5 bases and J 2 bases, with 13 bases left between them. CDR1 is SGHTA and CDR2 is FQGNSA in the germline V gene.

CDR3 loop: CASWGGGSTDTQYF. CDR3 nucleotides: TGTGCCAGCTGGGGTGGCGGGAGCACAGATACGCAGTATTTT. J is TRBJ2-3 and V is TRBV6-1; D may be TRBD2 (5 bases). Germline CDR1 reads MNHNS; CDR2 reads SASEGT. The CDR3 covers 14 residues. With 8 bases removed from V and 0 bases from J, the gap between germline ends came to 12 bases.

The J gene is TRBJ1-3, the V gene TRBV19; D is uncertain. The CDR3 covers 13 residues. Germline V gives CDR1 LNHDA, CDR2 SQIVND (reference sequence). Trimming cost V 5 bases and J 0 bases, with 5 bases left between them. The CDR3 bases are TGTGCCAGTAGTGTGGACTCTGGAAACACCATATATTTT. This codes for CASSVDSGNTIYF.

The chain links TRBV9 to TRBJ2-7; tentative D call: TRBD2 (7 bases). Between the trimmed V and J ends, which lost 1 base and 3 bases, there was a span of 14 bases. The CDR3 is 15 amino acids. Germline V CDR1 and CDR2: SGDLS, YYNGEE. CDR3 coding DNA: TGTGCCAGCAGCGTATCGGGGGGCGCGAGCTACGAGCAGTACTTC. Translating it yields CASSVSGGASYEQYF.

The chain recombines TRBV6-6 with TRBJ2-7; 8 bases map to TRBD1. This CDR3 contains 15 residues. V was pared by 2 bases and J by 0 bases, with 3 bases of the junction left unmatched. Germline values: CDR1 MNHNY, CDR2 SVGAGI (reference sequence). The CDR3, as DNA: TGTGCCAGCAGTTACCACAGGGGGAGCTCCTACGAGCAGTACTTC. This sequence encodes CASSYHRGSSYEQYF.

V is TRBV7-3 and J is TRBJ2-3, with D unclear. With 0 bases removed from V and 5 bases from J, the gap between germline ends came to 6 bases. CDR1 is SGHTA and CDR2 is FQGTGA in the germline V gene. The CDR3 sequence is 13 residues long. This CDR3 is CASSLTWGDTQYF. In DNA form, the CDR3 reads TGTGCCAGCAGCTTAACGTGGGGAGATACGCAGTATTTT.

This chain uses TRBV30 with TRBJ2-5, with D possibly being TRBD1 or TRBD2 (5 bases each). Trimming shortened V by 0 bases and J by 5 bases, and 7 bases separated the two germline ends. Germline V lookup: CDR1 GTSNPN, CDR2 SVGIG (reference sequence). The length of the CDR3 is 12 residues. The CDR3 protein is CAWSVEGETQYF. CDR3 sequence (DNA): TGTGCCTGGAGTGTTGAGGGGGAGACCCAGTACTTC.

The chain uses TRBV6-6 and TRBJ1-4; no clear D. This CDR3 region has 13 residues. Trimming stripped 6 bases from V and 4 bases from J, with 9 bases between. The V gene's germline CDR1 is MNHNY and CDR2 SVGAGI (reference sequence). The CDR3 nucleotides read TGTGCCAGCAGCCCCGGGGTTAATGAAAAACTGTTTTTT. It is translated as CASSPGVNEKLFF.

V usage is TRBV11-1 and J usage is TRBJ2-7; TRBD1 agrees at 11 bases. This CDR3 comprises 14 residues. Per germline, CDR1 SGHAT and CDR2 FQDESV (reference sequence). V lost 4 bases and J lost 6; bases outside the gene matches: 5. CDR3 nucleotide sequence: TGTGCCAGCAGCTCCGGGACAGGGGGTCTCGAGCAGTACTTC. Encoded protein: CASSSGTGGLEQYF.

Concerning this clone: Germline is not matched at one junction end, which may reflect a read error. The rearrangement uses TRBV7-9 and TRBJ1-5; D possibly corresponds to TRBD1 (5 bases). Germline CDR1 reads SEHNR; CDR2 reads FQNEAQ (reference sequence). The CDR3 has 15 residues. CDR3 loop: CASSVAGLGNQPQHF. In DNA, the CDR3 is TGTGCCAGCAGCGTAGCAGGGCTCGGCAATCAGCCCCAGCATTTT.

The chain has TRBV4-2 and TRBJ2-1, with 9 bases matching TRBD2. Germline CDR1 reads LGHNA; CDR2 reads YNFKEQ. This CDR3 has 17 residues. With 3 bases clipped from V and 0 bases from J, the junction kept 6 bases outside the gene matches. CDR3 sequence reads: CASSQDLAGASYNEQFF. CDR3 nucleotide sequence: TGTGCCAGCAGCCAGGATTTAGCGGGGGCCTCCTACAATGAGCAGTTCTTC.